The next 7 T cell receptor beta chains were all read from a single sample in a study of graft-versus-host responses after intestinal transplantation. Profiled with immunoSEQ multiplex PCR; TCRdb holds only in-frame clones, not every one. The sample gives nearly 20,000 clones, around 86% of which show up once; around 8.9% is in the top ten. Sequenced here: PBMCs, sampled approximately 240 days after intestinal transplant. Source of these receptors: a human patient who received an intestinal transplant, so some T cells may come from the graft donor.

In regard to this clone: The same CDR3 can be traced to other DNA sequences in this sample. The chain employs TRBV19 and TRBJ1-2; D unclear. V lost 0 bases and J lost 5, with 16 bases in between. This CDR3 spans 16 amino acids. Germline V CDR1 and CDR2: LNHDA, SQIVND (reference sequence). CDR3 region: CASSIDHNFPSYGYTF. The DNA for the CDR3 is TGTGCCAGTAGTATAGATCATAATTTCCCCTCATATGGCTACACCTTC.

The V gene is TRBV6-1, the J gene TRBJ2-3; weak D call: TRBD2 (5 bases). Germline V gives CDR1 MNHNS, CDR2 SASEGT. This CDR3 region has 16 residues. V was trimmed by 3 bases and J by 2 bases, leaving 15 bases between them. The CDR3 bases are TGTGCCAGCAGTGACCTTTGGCGGGCTTCCACAGATACGCAGTATTTT. This sequence encodes CASSDLWRASTDTQYF.

J is TRBJ1-5 and V is TRBV12-2. TRBV12-2 is a listed pseudogene. There are 9 residues in the CDR3. The CDR3 nucleotides are TGTGCAAGTCGCTTAGGACAGCATTTT. Amino acids: CASRLGQHF.

The rearrangement links TRBV6-4 to TRBJ2-6, with a tentative D call TRBD1 (5 bases). The V end lost 6 bases, the J end lost 0 bases, and 9 bases lay between the germline ends. Germline assignment: CDR1 MRHNA and CDR2 SNTAGT. This CDR3 contains 15 residues. The CDR3 region is CASSEDSSGANVLTF. Here the CDR3 DNA reads TGTGCCAGCAGCGAAGACAGCTCTGGGGCCAACGTCCTGACTTTC.

V usage is TRBV2 and J usage is TRBJ1-2, with D maybe TRBD1 (5 bases). The CDR3 is 14 amino acids. CDR1 is SNHLY, CDR2 FYNNEI, per germline. V dropped 5 bases and J dropped 9 bases, with 19 bases sitting between them. The CDR3 DNA reads as TGTGCCAGCAGTCGTGGGGCCGTGATTCAGAGCTACACCTTC. Protein sequence: CASSRGAVIQSYTF.

The chain has TRBV27 and TRBJ2-3; 8 bases are shared with TRBD1. The CDR3 has 14 residues. Germline values: CDR1 MNHEY, CDR2 SMNVEV (reference sequence). V lost 2 bases to trimming and J lost 13 bases; unmatched junction nucleotides: 11. In DNA form, the CDR3 reads TGTGCCAGCAGTTTAGGGTTAGCAGGGGGCGAAAAGTATTTT. It specifies CASSLGLAGGEKYF.

This chain connects TRBV7-2 to TRBJ2-1; tentative D call: TRBD1 (7 bases). V was clipped by 2 bases and J by 9 bases, with 14 bases between them. Germline V gene data show CDR1 as SGHTA and CDR2 as FQGNSA. CDR3 size: 14 residues. Here the CDR3 DNA reads TGTGCCAGCAGCTTACTCCAGGGGGAGGTTGAGCAGTTCTTC. It specifies CASSLLQGEVEQFF.